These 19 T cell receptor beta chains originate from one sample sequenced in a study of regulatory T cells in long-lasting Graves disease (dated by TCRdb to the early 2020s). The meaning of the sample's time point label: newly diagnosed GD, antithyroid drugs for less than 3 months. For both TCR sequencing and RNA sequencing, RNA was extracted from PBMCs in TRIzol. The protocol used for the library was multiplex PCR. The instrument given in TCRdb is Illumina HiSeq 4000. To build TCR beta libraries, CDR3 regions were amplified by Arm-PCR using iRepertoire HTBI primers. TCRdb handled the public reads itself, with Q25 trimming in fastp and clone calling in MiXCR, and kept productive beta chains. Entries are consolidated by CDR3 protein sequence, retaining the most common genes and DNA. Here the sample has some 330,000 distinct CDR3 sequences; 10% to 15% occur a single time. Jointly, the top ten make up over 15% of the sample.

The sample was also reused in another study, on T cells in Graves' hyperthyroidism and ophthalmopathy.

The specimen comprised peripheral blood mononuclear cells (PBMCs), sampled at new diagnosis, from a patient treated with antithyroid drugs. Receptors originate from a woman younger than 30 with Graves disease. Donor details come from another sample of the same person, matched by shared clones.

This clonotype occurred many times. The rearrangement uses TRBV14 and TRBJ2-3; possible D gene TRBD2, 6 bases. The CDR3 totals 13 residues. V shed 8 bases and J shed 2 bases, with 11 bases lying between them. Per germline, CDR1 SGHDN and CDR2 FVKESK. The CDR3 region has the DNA TGTGCCAGCGCGGGGCTGCTCACAGATACGCAGTATTTT. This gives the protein CASAGLLTDTQYF.

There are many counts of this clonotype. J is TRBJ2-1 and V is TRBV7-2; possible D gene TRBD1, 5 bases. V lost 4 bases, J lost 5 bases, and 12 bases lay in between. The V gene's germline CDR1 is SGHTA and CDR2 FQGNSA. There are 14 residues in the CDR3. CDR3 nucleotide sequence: TGTGCCAGCAGCTCCAGAGACAGCGACAATGAGCAGTTCTTC. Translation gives CASSSRDSDNEQFF.

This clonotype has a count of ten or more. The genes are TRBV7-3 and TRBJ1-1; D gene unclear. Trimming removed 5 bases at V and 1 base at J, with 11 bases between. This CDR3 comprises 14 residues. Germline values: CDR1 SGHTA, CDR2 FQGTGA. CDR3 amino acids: CASSAAPGNTEAFF. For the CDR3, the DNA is TGTGCCAGCAGCGCTGCCCCCGGGAACACTGAAGCTTTCTTT.

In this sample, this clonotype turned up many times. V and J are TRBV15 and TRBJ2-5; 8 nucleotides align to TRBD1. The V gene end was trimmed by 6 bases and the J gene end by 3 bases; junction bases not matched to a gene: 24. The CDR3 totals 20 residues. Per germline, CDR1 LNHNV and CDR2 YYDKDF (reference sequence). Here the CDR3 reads CATRNRTGGIVYRSEETQYF. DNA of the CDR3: TGTGCCACCAGAAACCGCACAGGGGGAATTGTTTACCGGTCCGAAGAGACCCAGTACTTC.

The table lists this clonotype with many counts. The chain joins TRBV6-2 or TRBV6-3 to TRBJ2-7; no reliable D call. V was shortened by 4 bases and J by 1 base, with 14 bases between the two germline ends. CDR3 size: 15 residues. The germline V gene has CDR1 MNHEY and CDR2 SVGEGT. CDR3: CASSSTLEESYEQYF. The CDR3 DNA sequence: TGTGCCAGCAGTTCGACCCTAGAGGAATCCTACGAGCAGTACTTC.

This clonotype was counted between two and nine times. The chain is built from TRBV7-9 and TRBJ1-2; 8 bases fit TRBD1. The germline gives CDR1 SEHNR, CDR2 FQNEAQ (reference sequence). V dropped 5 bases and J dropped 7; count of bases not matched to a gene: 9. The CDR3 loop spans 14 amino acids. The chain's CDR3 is CASSRQGPEGGYTF. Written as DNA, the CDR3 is TGTGCCAGCAGCCGACAGGGGCCCGAGGGTGGCTACACCTTC.

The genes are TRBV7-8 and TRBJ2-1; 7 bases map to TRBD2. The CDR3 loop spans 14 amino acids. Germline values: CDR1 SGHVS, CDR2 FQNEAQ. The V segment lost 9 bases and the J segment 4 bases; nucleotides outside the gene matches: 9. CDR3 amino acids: CASLFASGYNEQFF. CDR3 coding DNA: TGTGCCAGTTTGTTCGCTAGCGGATACAATGAGCAGTTCTTC. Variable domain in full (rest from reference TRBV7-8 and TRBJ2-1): GAGVSQSPRYKVAKRGQDVALRCDPISGHVSLFWYQQALGQGPEFLTYFQNEAQLDKSGLPSDRFFAERPEGSVSTLKIQRTQQEDSAVYLCASLFASGYNEQFFGPGTRLTVL.

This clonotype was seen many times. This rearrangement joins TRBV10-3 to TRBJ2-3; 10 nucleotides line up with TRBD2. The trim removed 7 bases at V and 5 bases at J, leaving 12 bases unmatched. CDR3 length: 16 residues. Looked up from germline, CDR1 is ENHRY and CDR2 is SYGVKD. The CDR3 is CAITPTQAGGGDTQYF. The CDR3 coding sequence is TGTGCCATCACCCCCACGCAAGCGGGAGGGGGAGATACGCAGTATTTT.

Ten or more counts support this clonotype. The CDR3 region has the DNA TGTGCCAGCAGTTTGCTCCCCCCTAATGAGCAGTTCTTC. This gives the protein CASSLLPPNEQFF. The chain combines TRBV27 with TRBJ2-1; no definite D call. The CDR3 contains 13 residues. V was cut by 3 bases and J by 7 bases, with 10 bases left in between. Per germline, CDR1 MNHEY and CDR2 SMNVEV (reference sequence).

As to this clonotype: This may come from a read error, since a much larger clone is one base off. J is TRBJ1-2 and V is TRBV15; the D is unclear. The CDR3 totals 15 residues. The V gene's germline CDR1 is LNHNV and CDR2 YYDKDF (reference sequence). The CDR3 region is CATSRDRTTNYGHTF. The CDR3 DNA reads TGTGCCACCAGCAGAGATCGCACAACAAACTATGGCCACACCTTC.

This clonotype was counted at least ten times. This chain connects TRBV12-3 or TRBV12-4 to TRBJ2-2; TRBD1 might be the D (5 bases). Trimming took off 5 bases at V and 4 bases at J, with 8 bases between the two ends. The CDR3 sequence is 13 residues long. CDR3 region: CASSEDSTGELFF. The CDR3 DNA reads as TGTGCCAGCAGTGAAGACAGCACCGGGGAGCTGTTTTTT.

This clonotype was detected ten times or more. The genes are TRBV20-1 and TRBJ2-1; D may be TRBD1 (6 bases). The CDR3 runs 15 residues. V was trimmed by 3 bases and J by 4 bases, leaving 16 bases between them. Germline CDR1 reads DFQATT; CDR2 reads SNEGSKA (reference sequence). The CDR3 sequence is CSASLGAASYNEQFF. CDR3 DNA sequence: TGCAGTGCTAGTTTGGGGGCGGCCTCGTACAATGAGCAGTTCTTC.

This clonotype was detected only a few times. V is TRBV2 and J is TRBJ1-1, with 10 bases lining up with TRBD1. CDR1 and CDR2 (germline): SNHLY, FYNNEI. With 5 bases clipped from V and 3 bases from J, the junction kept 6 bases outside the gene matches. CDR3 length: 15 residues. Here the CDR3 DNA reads TGTGCCAGCAGTCCACCGGGACAGGGGTACACTGAAGCTTTCTTT. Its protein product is CASSPPGQGYTEAFF.

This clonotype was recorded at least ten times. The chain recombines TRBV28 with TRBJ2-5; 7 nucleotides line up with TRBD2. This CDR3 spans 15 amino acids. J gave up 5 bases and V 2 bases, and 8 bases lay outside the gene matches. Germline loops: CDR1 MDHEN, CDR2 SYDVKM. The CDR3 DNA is TGTGCCAGCAGTTTACTCGGGGAGGGTGAGGAGACCCAGTACTTC. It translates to CASSLLGEGEETQYF.

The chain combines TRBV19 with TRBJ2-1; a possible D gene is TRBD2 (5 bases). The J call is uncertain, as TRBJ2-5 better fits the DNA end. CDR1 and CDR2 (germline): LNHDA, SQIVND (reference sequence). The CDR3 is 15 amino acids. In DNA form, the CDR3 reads TGTGCCAGTAGTGACCCCTCGGGGTTACTTGAGACCCAGTACTTC. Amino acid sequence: CASSDPSGLLETQYF.

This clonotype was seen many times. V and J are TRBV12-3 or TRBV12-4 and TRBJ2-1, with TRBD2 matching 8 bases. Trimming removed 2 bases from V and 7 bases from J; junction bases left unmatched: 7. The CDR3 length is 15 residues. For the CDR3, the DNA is TGTGCCAGCAGTTTACTTTTCGGGGGGGGGAATGAGCAGTTCTTC. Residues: CASSLLFGGGNEQFF.

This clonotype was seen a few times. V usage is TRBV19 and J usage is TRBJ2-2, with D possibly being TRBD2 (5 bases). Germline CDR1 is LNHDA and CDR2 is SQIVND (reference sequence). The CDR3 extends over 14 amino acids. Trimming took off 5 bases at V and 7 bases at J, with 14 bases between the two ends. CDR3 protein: CASSPTVGSGELFF. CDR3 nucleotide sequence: TGTGCCAGTAGTCCGACTGTGGGGAGCGGGGAGCTGTTTTTT.

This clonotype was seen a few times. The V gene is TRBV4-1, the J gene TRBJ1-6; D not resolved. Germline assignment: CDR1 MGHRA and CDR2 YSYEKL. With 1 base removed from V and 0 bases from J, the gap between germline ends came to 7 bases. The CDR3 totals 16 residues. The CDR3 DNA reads TGCGCCAGCAGCCAAGTGCCCGTCTCCTATAATTCACCCCTCCACTTT. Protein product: CASSQVPVSYNSPLHF.

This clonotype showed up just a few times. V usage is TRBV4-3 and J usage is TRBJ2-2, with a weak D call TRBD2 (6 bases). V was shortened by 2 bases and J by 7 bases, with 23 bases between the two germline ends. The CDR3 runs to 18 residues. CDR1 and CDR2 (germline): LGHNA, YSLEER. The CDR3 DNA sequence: TGCGCCAGCAGCCAACAACCCTCGTCAGGGAGGTTAATCGGGGAGCTGTTTTTT. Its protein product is CASSQQPSSGRLIGELFF.